These 9 T cell receptor beta chains were sequenced from one sample in a study of blood T cell repertoires in COVID-19 (dated by TCRdb to 2018 to 2020). The receptor library was made with the immunoSEQ multiplex PCR assay. Entries here come from immuneACCESS through TCRdb and include only in-frame sequences with V and J called. Some clones fail to appear in such tables; in the studies checked, an unresolved V gene covers under half of the shortfall, and the cause of the remainder is unknown. The sample table contains under 300,000 clones; only one count was recorded for over 80% of them. Clones ranked in the top ten supply 5% to 7% of the sample. Sequencing was performed on peripheral blood. The receptors originated from a woman aged 60-70 years with active or convalescent COVID-19.

CDR3 coding DNA: TGTGCCAGCAGCTTAGCCGGAGCAGCACTAGCCAAAAACATTCAGTACTTC. This sequence encodes CASSLAGAALAKNIQYF. The J gene is TRBJ2-4, the V gene TRBV7-9; D remains ambiguous. Trimming shortened V by 0 bases and J by 0 bases, and 12 bases separated the two germline ends. Germline loops: CDR1 SEHNR, CDR2 FQNEAQ (reference sequence). This CDR3 is built from 17 residues.

This rearrangement joins TRBV29-1 to TRBJ1-6; 9 bases are a match to TRBD1. Germline assignment: CDR1 SQVTM and CDR2 ANQGSEA. CDR3 length: 14 amino acids. The V segment lost 3 bases and the J segment 6 bases; nucleotides outside the gene matches: 3. CDR3 sequence (DNA): TGCAGCGTTGAGAAGACAGGGGGTAATTCACCCCTCCACTTT. Its translation: CSVEKTGGNSPLHF.

The chain has TRBV20-1 and TRBJ1-2; no reliable D call. V lost 2 bases and J lost 6, with 7 bases in between. The germline V gene has CDR1 DFQATT and CDR2 SNEGSKA (reference sequence). The length of the CDR3 is 11 residues. In DNA, the CDR3 is TGCAGTGCTAGAACCCCGGATGGCTACACCTTC. Amino acid sequence: CSARTPDGYTF.

The chain combines TRBV12-3 or TRBV12-4 with TRBJ1-1, with TRBD1 identical over 7 bases. The J segment lost 8 bases and the V segment lost 3 bases, leaving 6 bases of the junction unmatched. The CDR3 contains 13 residues. CDR3 sequence: CASSFGTVEEAFF. The CDR3 bases are TGTGCCAGCAGTTTCGGGACAGTTGAGGAAGCTTTCTTT.

The CDR3 DNA reads TGTGCCAGCAGCCCCCTGCCGGGAGCCCCCTACAATGAGCAGTTCTTC. Amino acid sequence: CASSPLPGAPYNEQFF. The chain combines TRBV3-1 (or the pseudogene TRBV3-2) with TRBJ2-1, with D possibly TRBD2 on 6 matching bases. V was shortened by 4 bases and J by 2 bases, with 15 bases between the two germline ends. Germline V CDR1 and CDR2: LGHDT, YNNKEL (reference sequence). CDR3 length equals 16 residues.

The rearrangement links TRBV6-2 or TRBV6-3 to TRBJ2-7, with unresolved D. In germline, CDR1 is MNHEY, CDR2 SVGEGT. This CDR3 region has 12 residues. The V end was cut by 0 bases, the J end by 4 bases, with 4 bases between. CDR3 coding DNA: TGTGCCAGCAGTTACTCGAGGTACGAGCAGTACTTC. Amino acid sequence: CASSYSRYEQYF.

The chain employs TRBV7-8 and TRBJ1-3, with D possibly TRBD1 on 5 matching bases. CDR3 length: 16 residues. The germline V gene encodes CDR1 SGHVS and CDR2 FQNEAQ. Deletions cut 1 base from V and 0 bases from J, with 10 bases between. The CDR3 sequence: CASSLDRPHSGNTIYF. The CDR3 nucleotides read TGTGCCAGCAGCTTAGACAGGCCCCACTCTGGAAACACCATATATTTT.

The chain joins TRBV18 to TRBJ1-1, with 8 nucleotides matching TRBD1. This CDR3 is built from 15 residues. Germline assignment: CDR1 KGHSH and CDR2 LQKENI. V shed 5 bases, J shed 2 bases, and the junction held 7 bases outside the gene matches. The CDR3 is CASSKDRGPNTEAFF. CDR3 in DNA: TGTGCCAGCTCAAAAGACAGGGGTCCAAACACTGAAGCTTTCTTT.

The chain links TRBV12-3 or TRBV12-4 to TRBJ1-1; D gene ambiguous. The CDR3 has 11 residues. V shed 3 bases and J shed 5 bases, with 4 bases lying between them. CDR3 sequence: CASSFATEAFF. The CDR3 DNA reads as TGTGCCAGCAGTTTTGCGACTGAAGCTTTCTTT.